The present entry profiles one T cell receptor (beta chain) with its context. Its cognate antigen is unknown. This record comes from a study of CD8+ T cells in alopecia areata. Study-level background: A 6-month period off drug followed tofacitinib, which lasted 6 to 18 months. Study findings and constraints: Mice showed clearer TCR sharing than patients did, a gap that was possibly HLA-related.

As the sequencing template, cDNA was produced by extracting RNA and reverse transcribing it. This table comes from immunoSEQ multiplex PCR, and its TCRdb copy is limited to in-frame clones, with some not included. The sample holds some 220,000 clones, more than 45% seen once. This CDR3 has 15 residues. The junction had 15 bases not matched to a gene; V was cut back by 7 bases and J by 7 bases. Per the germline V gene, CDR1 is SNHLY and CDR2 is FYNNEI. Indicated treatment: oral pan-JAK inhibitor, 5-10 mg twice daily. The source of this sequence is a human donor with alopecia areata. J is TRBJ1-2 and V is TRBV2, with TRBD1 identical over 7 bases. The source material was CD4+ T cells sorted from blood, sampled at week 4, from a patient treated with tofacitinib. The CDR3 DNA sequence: TGTGCCAGCACCGAAACCTGGACAGGTTCCGTTGGCTACACCTTC. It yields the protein CASTETWTGSVGYTF. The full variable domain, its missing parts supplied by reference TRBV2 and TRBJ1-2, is EPEVTQTPSHQVTQMGQEVILRCVPISNHLYFYWYRQILGQKVEFLVSFYNNEISEKSEIFDDQFSVERPDGSNFTLKIRSTKLEDSAMYFCASTETWTGSVGYTFGSGTRLTVV.